A selection of T cell receptor beta chains follows, all from one sample in a study of OX40 agonist ivuxolimab in advanced cancers. Method: immunoSEQ multiplex PCR; TCRdb's copy keeps in-frame clones and lacks some. The table shows tens of thousands of clones, with approximately 90% occurring only once. The material sequenced was CD4+ or CD8+ T cells sorted from blood, taken in a trial of the OX40 agonist ivuxolimab. The receptor set was obtained from an adult with an advanced solid tumor such as melanoma, head and neck, liver or kidney cancer. The CDR3 runs from the conserved cysteine through the conserved F or W. A D gene is named only where the DNA matches it firmly.

J gene: TRBJ2-7; D gene: TRBD1; V gene: TRBV11-2; CDR3 protein: CASSLKGTGGYEQYF
J gene: TRBJ1-2; D gene: .; V gene: TRBV4-2; CDR3 protein: CASSQGGGYTF
J gene: TRBJ1-2; D gene: .; V gene: TRBV4-1; CDR3 protein: CASSQVTESFWGYTF
J gene: TRBJ1-4; D gene: .; V gene: TRBV5-6; CDR3 protein: CASSFGSLNEKLFF
J gene: TRBJ2-1; D gene: .; V gene: TRBV5-6; CDR3 protein: CASSFFVYGAPYNEQFF
J gene: TRBJ2-5; D gene: .; V gene: TRBV27; CDR3 protein: CASRPQGGQETQYF
J gene: TRBJ1-5; D gene: .; V gene: TRBV21-1; CDR3 protein: CASSKDTGTGGFQPQHF
J gene: TRBJ2-7; D gene: .; V gene: TRBV27; CDR3 protein: CASSLLGYEQYF
J gene: TRBJ2-5; D gene: TRBD2; V gene: TRBV4-3; CDR3 protein: CASSQEYGGALETQYF
J gene: TRBJ1-6; D gene: TRBD1; V gene: TRBV7-9; CDR3 protein: CASSFAQGASSPLHF
J gene: TRBJ2-5; D gene: .; V gene: TRBV19; CDR3 protein: CASTFGGVEETQYF
J gene: TRBJ1-2; D gene: .; V gene: TRBV4-3; CDR3 protein: CASSQDGSLHGYTF
J gene: TRBJ2-1; D gene: .; V gene: TRBV15; CDR3 protein: CATSGLTGHLPSYNEQFF
J gene: TRBJ1-1; D gene: TRBD1; V gene: TRBV11-2; CDR3 protein: CASSLGTGENTEAFF
J gene: TRBJ2-5; D gene: .; V gene: TRBV7-9; CDR3 protein: CASSPRGQGRETQYF
J gene: TRBJ2-2; D gene: .; V gene: TRBV6-5; CDR3 protein: CASSYSPGNTGELFF
J gene: TRBJ2-3; D gene: TRBD2; V gene: TRBV7-3; CDR3 protein: CASSSLAGATDTQYF
J gene: .; D gene: TRBD1; V gene: TRBV7-9; CDR3 protein: CASSDGQGIGEQYF
J gene: TRBJ2-1; D gene: TRBD1; V gene: TRBV30; CDR3 protein: CAWSDGGQGIYNEQFF
J gene: TRBJ2-3; D gene: .; V gene: TRBV2; CDR3 protein: CASSPRASFTDTQYF
J gene: TRBJ1-4; D gene: TRBD1; V gene: TRBV13; CDR3 protein: CASSLGSDRGSTNEKLFF
J gene: TRBJ1-5; D gene: .; V gene: TRBV6-5; CDR3 protein: CASSIYRDDQPQHF
J gene: TRBJ2-5; D gene: .; V gene: TRBV11-1; CDR3 protein: CASSLALGQDQETQYF
J gene: TRBJ2-3; D gene: TRBD2; V gene: TRBV9; CDR3 protein: CASSVAFTSGGLTDTQYF
J gene: TRBJ2-2; D gene: TRBD2; V gene: TRBV29-1; CDR3 protein: CSARQPTSGGPGGELFF
J gene: TRBJ2-1; D gene: .; V gene: TRBV12-5; CDR3 protein: CASGFTTGPRSYNEQFF
J gene: TRBJ2-7; D gene: .; V gene: TRBV28; CDR3 protein: CASFGGSLAYEQYF
J gene: TRBJ1-5; D gene: TRBD1; V gene: TRBV7-9; CDR3 protein: CASSEGQGDQPQHF
J gene: TRBJ2-1; D gene: .; V gene: TRBV27; CDR3 protein: CASSLGQGNEQFF
J gene: TRBJ2-3; D gene: .; V gene: TRBV4-1; CDR3 protein: CASSQDPRSRADTQYF
J gene: TRBJ2-7; D gene: .; V gene: TRBV4-2; CDR3 protein: CASSQRASGQGSAYEQYF